Listed here are 25 T cell receptor beta chains from one sample, sequenced in a study of naive and memory T cell subsets. Whole-study results and caveats: Especially in CD8 cells, naive repertoires contained a few larger clonotypes, possibly CD45RA-re-expressing memory cells.

These receptors lack a known antigen. The beta constant-region primer was an equimolar mix of two oligonucleotides covering TRBC1 and TRBC2. Ligated cDNA was amplified by four rounds of PCR with nested alpha and beta constant-region primers and SP2. TCRdb re-analysed the UMI-ligation and nested PCR reads in MiXCR, keeping a single row per CDR3 protein. The sample carries 120,000 to 150,000 distinct CDR3 sequences, approximately 20% recorded once. Sequencing was performed on naive CD8+ T cells from blood. Receptors were obtained from a human donor in good health.

This clonotype was picked up a small number of times. The CDR3: CAIMLQDNANEQFF. In nucleotides, the CDR3 is TGTGCCATCATGTTACAGGACAACGCCAATGAGCAGTTCTTC. This chain uses TRBV10-3 with TRBJ2-1; a weak D match, TRBD1 (5 bases). V dropped 7 bases and J dropped 6 bases, with 16 bases sitting between them. Germline V gene data show CDR1 as ENHRY and CDR2 as SYGVKD. The CDR3 consists of 14 residues.

The rearrangement joins TRBV4-3 to TRBJ2-1; TRBD2 matches at 8 bases. J gave up 8 bases and V 1 base, and 7 bases lay outside the gene matches. Per germline, CDR1 LGHNA and CDR2 YSLEER. The CDR3 is made up of 15 amino acids. CDR3 loop: CASSQGKREIDEQFF. The DNA of the CDR3 is TGCGCCAGCAGCCAAGGGAAGCGGGAGATCGATGAGCAGTTCTTC.

The chain is built from TRBV5-1 and TRBJ2-5; the D is unclear. In germline, CDR1 is SGHRS, CDR2 YFSETQ. The ends were cut back, 0 bases at V and 5 bases at J, with 5 bases in the middle. CDR3 length: 12 amino acids. This chain's CDR3 is CASSLASETQYF. In DNA, the CDR3 is TGCGCCAGCAGCTTGGCCTCCGAGACCCAGTACTTC.

V gene TRBV4-3 combines with J gene TRBJ2-5; D not certain. This CDR3 has 13 amino acids. Germline V gene sequence: CDR1 LGHNA, CDR2 YSLEER. V dropped 1 base and J dropped 3 bases, with 6 bases sitting between them. The CDR3: CASSQGLEETQYF. Written as DNA, the CDR3 is TGCGCCAGCAGCCAAGGACTTGAAGAGACCCAGTACTTC.

This chain links TRBV28 with TRBJ2-3; no reliable D call. Trimming took off 6 bases at V and 5 bases at J, with 15 bases between the two ends. This CDR3 is 14 amino acids long. Germline CDR1 and CDR2: MDHEN and SYDVKM. As DNA, the CDR3 is TGTGCCAGCAGCTCCTGGGGATGGGTAGATACGCAGTATTTT. Amino acid sequence: CASSSWGWVDTQYF.

This clonotype was seen a handful of times. The chain links TRBV4-3 to TRBJ2-3; tentative D call: TRBD2 (5 bases). The CDR3 consists of 14 residues. Trimming shortened V by 0 bases and J by 5 bases, and 9 bases separated the two germline ends. Per the germline V gene, CDR1 is LGHNA and CDR2 is YSLEER. CDR3 amino acids: CASSQDREGDTQYF. CDR3 coding DNA: TGCGCCAGCAGCCAAGATCGAGAGGGAGATACGCAGTATTTT.

This clonotype was observed a handful of times. J is TRBJ1-4 and V is TRBV20-1, with a tentative D call TRBD1 (6 bases). The CDR3 length is 16 residues. CDR1 and CDR2 (germline): DFQATT, SNEGSKA (reference sequence). Between the trimmed V and J ends, which lost 6 bases and 8 bases, there was a span of 25 bases. The CDR3 reads CSARPLYREEGEKLFF. CDR3 coding DNA: TGCAGTGCCCGACCCTTATACAGGGAGGAAGGGGAAAAACTGTTTTTT.

This clonotype has just a few counts. The chain employs TRBV4-3 and TRBJ2-7; a possible D gene is TRBD2 (5 bases). The CDR3 sequence is 14 residues long. From germline, CDR1 is LGHNA and CDR2 YSLEER. V was shortened by 4 bases and J by 3 bases, with 13 bases between the two germline ends. Here the CDR3 DNA reads TGCGCCAGCAGCCGAGCCGAGGGCCGCTACGAGCAGTACTTC. As protein: CASSRAEGRYEQYF.

The chain carries TRBV10-3 and TRBJ1-1; the D is unclear. Germline assignment: CDR1 ENHRY and CDR2 SYGVKD. The CDR3 consists of 11 residues. The germline V and J ends were trimmed by 0 bases and 10 bases, with 6 bases remaining between them. CDR3 DNA: TGTGCCATCAGTGAGTCGTGGGGAGCTTTCTTT. This encodes CAISESWGAFF.

The V gene is TRBV13, the J gene TRBJ1-1; TRBD1 agrees at 7 bases. This CDR3 contains 12 residues. V dropped 3 bases and J dropped 7; count of bases not matched to a gene: 2. Germline V gene sequence: CDR1 PRHDT, CDR2 FYEKMQ (reference sequence). CDR3: CASSLRQGEAFF. As DNA, the CDR3 is TGTGCCAGCAGCTTGCGACAGGGTGAAGCTTTCTTT.

This clonotype was counted a few times. This chain connects TRBV4-3 to TRBJ2-7; 8 positions match TRBD2. Germline values: CDR1 LGHNA, CDR2 YSLEER. With 0 bases clipped from V and 7 bases from J, the junction kept 8 bases outside the gene matches. This CDR3 has 15 amino acids. For the CDR3, the DNA is TGCGCCAGCAGCCAAGAATTGACGGGAGGGATAGAGCAGTACTTC. Protein sequence: CASSQELTGGIEQYF.

This clonotype came up a few times. The chain employs TRBV29-1 and TRBJ2-3; the match to TRBD1 covers 7 bases. Losses at the gene ends were 6 bases for V and 4 bases for J; bases not matched to a gene: 13. This CDR3 spans 15 amino acids. The germline gives CDR1 SQVTM, CDR2 ANQGSEA. The CDR3 bases are TGCAGCGTCCTAAGACAGGGCGAAGTAGCAGATACGCAGTATTTT. The encoded protein is CSVLRQGEVADTQYF.

The CDR3 sequence: CSADYEHTEAFF. The CDR3 DNA follows: TGCAGTGCTGATTATGAGCACACTGAAGCTTTCTTT. The rearrangement joins TRBV20-1 to TRBJ1-1, with D uncertain. V gave up 5 bases and J gave up 3 bases, with 10 bases separating them. In germline, CDR1 is DFQATT, CDR2 SNEGSKA (reference sequence). This CDR3 has 12 residues.

The chain combines TRBV28 with TRBJ2-1; the match to TRBD2 covers 11 bases. Germline CDR1 MDHEN, CDR2 SYDVKM. This CDR3 is built from 15 residues. J gave up 9 bases and V 10 bases, and 14 bases lay outside the gene matches. CDR3 DNA: TGTGCCACCCAGGGCGGGACTAGCGGATTGGGTGAGCAGTTCTTC. Translated: CATQGGTSGLGEQFF.

This clonotype was seen only a few times. The chain carries TRBV20-1 and TRBJ1-5, with TRBD1 as a possible D gene (6 bases). V lost 1 base, J lost 2 bases, and 15 bases lay in between. CDR1 and CDR2 from the germline V gene are DFQATT and SNEGSKA (reference sequence). CDR3 length: 16 amino acids. CDR3 protein: CSARADRGGGNQPQHF. The CDR3 nucleotides read TGCAGTGCTAGAGCCGACCGGGGGGGCGGCAATCAGCCCCAGCATTTT.

This clonotype has at least ten counts. The CDR3 is CATSPTPGGISYEQYF. The CDR3, as DNA: TGCGCCACCTCTCCGACACCTGGGGGGATCTCCTACGAGCAGTACTTC. This chain joins TRBV4-1 and TRBJ2-7, with D possibly matching TRBD2 (6 bases). Germline V gene sequence: CDR1 MGHRA, CDR2 YSYEKL. This CDR3 spans 16 amino acids. V shed 10 bases and J shed 0 bases, with 22 bases lying between them.

The V gene is TRBV2, the J gene TRBJ2-3; 9 bases are shared with TRBD2. The germline V gene has CDR1 SNHLY and CDR2 FYNNEI. This CDR3 is 16 amino acids long. After removal of 3 bases from V and 2 bases from J, the junction contained 6 bases not matched to a gene. CDR3 protein: CASSDGLAGLTDTQYF. The CDR3 region has the DNA TGTGCCAGCAGTGACGGCCTAGCGGGACTCACAGATACGCAGTATTTT. Full variable domain (missing parts from reference TRBV2 and TRBJ2-3): EPEVTQTPSHQVTQMGQEVILRCVPISNHLYFYWYRQILGQKVEFLVSFYNNEISEKSEIFDDQFSVERPDGSNFTLKIRSTKLEDSAMYFCASSDGLAGLTDTQYFGPGTRLTVL.

In this sample, this clonotype turned up a few times. The chain employs TRBV6-5 and TRBJ1-6; possible D gene TRBD1, 6 bases. The germline gives CDR1 MNHEY, CDR2 SVGAGI. The germline V and J ends were trimmed by 8 bases and 3 bases, with 20 bases remaining between them. This CDR3 is built from 17 residues. CDR3 in DNA: TGTGCCAGCGGTTGGACGGAGGGGGACTTCTATAATTCACCCCTCCACTTT. Its protein product is CASGWTEGDFYNSPLHF.

The V gene is TRBV4-1, the J gene TRBJ2-7; D ambiguous. Germline V gene sequence: CDR1 MGHRA, CDR2 YSYEKL. There are 12 residues in the CDR3. The V gene lost 0 bases and the J gene lost 7 bases, with 7 bases spanning the gap. CDR3 sequence reads: CASSQEVGEQYF. CDR3 nucleotides: TGCGCCAGCAGCCAAGAGGTCGGGGAGCAGTACTTC.

This clonotype was recorded a few times. The chain combines TRBV20-1 with TRBJ2-3, with D maybe TRBD2 (6 bases). The germline CDR1 and CDR2 sequences are DFQATT and SNEGSKA (reference sequence). This CDR3 has 13 amino acids. Between the trimmed V and J ends, which lost 6 bases and 6 bases, there was a span of 16 bases. Written as DNA, the CDR3 is TGCAGTGCCAGCCCCGGGAGATTTGATACGCAGTATTTT. It encodes CSASPGRFDTQYF.

This chain connects TRBV3-1 to TRBJ2-5; D may be TRBD1 or TRBD2 (5 bases each). V lost 0 bases to trimming and J lost 4 bases, with 6 bases between them. Germline CDR1 is LGHDT and CDR2 is YNNKEL (reference sequence). CDR3 size: 13 residues. DNA of the CDR3: TGTGCCAGCAGCCAAGAGGGGGTAGAGACCCAGTACTTC. This codes for CASSQEGVETQYF.

This chain joins TRBV6-5 and TRBJ1-2; possibly TRBD1 for D (5 bases). V lost 3 bases and J 0 bases, leaving 8 bases between the germline ends. The CDR3 covers 14 residues. The germline CDR1 and CDR2 sequences are MNHEY and SVGAGI. In DNA form, the CDR3 reads TGTGCCAGCAGTTATCAGGGTTCTAACTATGGCTACACCTTC. This sequence encodes CASSYQGSNYGYTF.

This clonotype was seen repeatedly, ten times or more. The chain carries TRBV4-3 and TRBJ2-7, with 7 bases identical to TRBD2. After removal of 1 base from V and 2 bases from J, the junction contained 5 bases not matched to a gene. Germline V gives CDR1 LGHNA, CDR2 YSLEER. The CDR3 contains 15 residues. The CDR3 nucleotides are TGCGCCAGCAGCCAAGGACTAGCCGCAACCTACGAGCAGTACTTC. Protein: CASSQGLAATYEQYF.

V is TRBV27 and J is TRBJ2-2; D remains ambiguous. The V end lost 3 bases, the J end lost 0 bases, and 8 bases lay between the germline ends. Looked up from germline, CDR1 is MNHEY and CDR2 is SMNVEV (reference sequence). CDR3 length equals 15 residues. CDR3 bases: TGTGCCAGCAGTTTTGGCGCCTCGAACACCGGGGAGCTGTTTTTT. Encoded protein: CASSFGASNTGELFF.

This clonotype was seen more than once but under ten times. V gene TRBV6-1 combines with J gene TRBJ1-1; no definite D call. Per germline, CDR1 MNHNS and CDR2 SASEGT. The CDR3 sequence is 11 residues long. The germline V and J ends were trimmed by 2 bases and 6 bases, with 4 bases remaining between them. For the CDR3, the DNA is TGTGCCAGCAGTGAACTGCCTGAAGCTTTCTTT. Its translation: CASSELPEAFF.